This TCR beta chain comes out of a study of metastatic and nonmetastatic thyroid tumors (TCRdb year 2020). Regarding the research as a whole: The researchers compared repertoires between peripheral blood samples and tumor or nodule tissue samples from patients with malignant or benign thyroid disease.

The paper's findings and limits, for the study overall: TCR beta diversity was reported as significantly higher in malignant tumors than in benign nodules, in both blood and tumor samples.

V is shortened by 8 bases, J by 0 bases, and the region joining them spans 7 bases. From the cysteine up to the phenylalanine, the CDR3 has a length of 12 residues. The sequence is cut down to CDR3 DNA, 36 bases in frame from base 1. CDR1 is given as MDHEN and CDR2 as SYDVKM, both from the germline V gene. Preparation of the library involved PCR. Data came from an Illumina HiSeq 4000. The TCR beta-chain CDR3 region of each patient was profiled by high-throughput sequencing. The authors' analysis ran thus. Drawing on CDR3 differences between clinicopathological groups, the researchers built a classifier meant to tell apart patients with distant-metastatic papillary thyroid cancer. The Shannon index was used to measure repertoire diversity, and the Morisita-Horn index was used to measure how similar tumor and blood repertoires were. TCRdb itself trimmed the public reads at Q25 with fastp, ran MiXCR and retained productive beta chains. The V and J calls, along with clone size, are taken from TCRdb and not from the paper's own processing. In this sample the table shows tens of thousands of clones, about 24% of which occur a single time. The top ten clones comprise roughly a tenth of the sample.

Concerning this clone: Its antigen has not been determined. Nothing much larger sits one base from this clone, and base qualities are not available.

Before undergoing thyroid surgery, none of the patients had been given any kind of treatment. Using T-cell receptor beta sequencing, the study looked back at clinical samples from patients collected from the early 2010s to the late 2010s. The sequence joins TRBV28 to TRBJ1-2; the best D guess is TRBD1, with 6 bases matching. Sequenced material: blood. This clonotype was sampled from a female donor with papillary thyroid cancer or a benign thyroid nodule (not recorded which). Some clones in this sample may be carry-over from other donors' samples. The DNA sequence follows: TGTGCCAGCCGGGACACTAACTATGGCTACACCTTC. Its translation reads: CASRDTNYGYTF.